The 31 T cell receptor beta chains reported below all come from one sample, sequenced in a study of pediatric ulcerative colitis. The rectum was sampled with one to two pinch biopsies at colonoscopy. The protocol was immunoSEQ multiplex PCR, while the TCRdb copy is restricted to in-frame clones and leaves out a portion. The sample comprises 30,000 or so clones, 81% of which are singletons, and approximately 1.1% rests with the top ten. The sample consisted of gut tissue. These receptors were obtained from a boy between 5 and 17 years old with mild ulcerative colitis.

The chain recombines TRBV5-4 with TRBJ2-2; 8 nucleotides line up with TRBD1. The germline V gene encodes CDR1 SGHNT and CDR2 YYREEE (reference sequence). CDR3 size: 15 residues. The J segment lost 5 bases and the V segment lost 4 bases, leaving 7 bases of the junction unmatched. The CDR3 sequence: CASSPRGRNTGELFF. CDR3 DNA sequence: TGTGCCAGCAGCCCCAGGGGGCGGAATACCGGGGAGCTGTTTTTT.

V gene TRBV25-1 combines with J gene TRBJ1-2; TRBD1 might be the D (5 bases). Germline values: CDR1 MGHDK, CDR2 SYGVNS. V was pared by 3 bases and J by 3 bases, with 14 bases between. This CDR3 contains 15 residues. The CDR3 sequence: CASSEAGRIDYGYTF. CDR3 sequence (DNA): TGTGCCAGCAGTGAGGCAGGGCGGATTGACTATGGCTACACCTTC.

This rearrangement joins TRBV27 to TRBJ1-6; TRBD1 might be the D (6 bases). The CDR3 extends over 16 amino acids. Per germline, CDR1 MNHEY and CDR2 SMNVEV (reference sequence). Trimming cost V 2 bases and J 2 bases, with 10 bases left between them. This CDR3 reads CASSLAWGPYNSPLHF. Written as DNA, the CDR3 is TGTGCCAGCAGTTTAGCGTGGGGGCCCTATAATTCACCCCTCCACTTT.

CDR3 sequence (DNA): TGTGCCAGCAGTGGAGGGGAATTAAGGCTTCTAGACTATGGCTACACCTTC. Translating it yields CASSGGELRLLDYGYTF. The gene calls are TRBV2 and TRBJ1-2; a possible D gene is TRBD1 (5 bases). The CDR3 runs to 17 residues. V was clipped by 4 bases and J by 3 bases, with 21 bases between them. The germline V gene has CDR1 SNHLY and CDR2 FYNNEI. Complete variable domain (other parts from reference TRBV2 and TRBJ1-2): EPEVTQTPSHQVTQMGQEVILRCVPISNHLYFYWYRQILGQKVEFLVSFYNNEISEKSEIFDDQFSVERPDGSNFTLKIRSTKLEDSAMYFCASSGGELRLLDYGYTFGSGTRLTVV.

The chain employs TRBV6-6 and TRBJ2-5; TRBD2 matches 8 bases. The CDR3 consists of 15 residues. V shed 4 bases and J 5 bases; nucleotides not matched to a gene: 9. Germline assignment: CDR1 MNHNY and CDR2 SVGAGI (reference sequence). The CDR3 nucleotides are TGTGCCAGCAGTTGGGCTAGCGGGCCATGGGAGACCCAGTACTTC. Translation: CASSWASGPWETQYF.

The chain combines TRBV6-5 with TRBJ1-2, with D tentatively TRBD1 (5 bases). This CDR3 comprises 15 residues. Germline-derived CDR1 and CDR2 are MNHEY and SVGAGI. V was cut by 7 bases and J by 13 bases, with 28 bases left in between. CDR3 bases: TGTGCCAGCATCCCTACCCAATCCGGGACCCTGAAAGTCACCTTC. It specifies CASIPTQSGTLKVTF.

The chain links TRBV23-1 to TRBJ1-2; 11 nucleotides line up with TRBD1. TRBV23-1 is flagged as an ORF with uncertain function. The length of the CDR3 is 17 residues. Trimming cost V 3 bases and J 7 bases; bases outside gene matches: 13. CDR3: CASSHEGQGGLISGYTF. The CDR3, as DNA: TGCGCCAGCAGTCACGAGGGACAGGGGGGATTAATAAGTGGCTACACCTTC.

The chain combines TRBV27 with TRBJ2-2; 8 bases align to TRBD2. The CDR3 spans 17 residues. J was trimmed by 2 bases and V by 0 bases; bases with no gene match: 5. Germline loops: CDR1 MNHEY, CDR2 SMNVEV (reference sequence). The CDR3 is CASSLSAGGGNTGELFF. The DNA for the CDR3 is TGTGCCAGCAGTTTATCGGCGGGGGGAGGAAACACCGGGGAGCTGTTTTTT.

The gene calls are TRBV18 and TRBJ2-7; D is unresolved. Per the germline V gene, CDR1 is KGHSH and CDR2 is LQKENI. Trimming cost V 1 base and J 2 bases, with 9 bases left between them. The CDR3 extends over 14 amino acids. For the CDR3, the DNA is TGTGCCAGCTCACCACTAGGAGACGCCTACGAGCAGTACTTC. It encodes CASSPLGDAYEQYF.

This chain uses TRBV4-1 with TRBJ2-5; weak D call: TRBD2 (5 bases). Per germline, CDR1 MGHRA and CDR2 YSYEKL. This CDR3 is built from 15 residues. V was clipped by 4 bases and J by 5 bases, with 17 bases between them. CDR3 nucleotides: TGCGCCAGCAGCCTAACAGCAACCGGGGTCGAGACCCAGTACTTC. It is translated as CASSLTATGVETQYF.

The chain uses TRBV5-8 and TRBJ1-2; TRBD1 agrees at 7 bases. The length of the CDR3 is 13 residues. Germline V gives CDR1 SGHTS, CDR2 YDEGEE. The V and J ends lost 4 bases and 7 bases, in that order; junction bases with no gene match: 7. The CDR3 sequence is CASSRQGLAGYTF. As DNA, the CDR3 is TGTGCCAGCAGCCGACAGGGCCTCGCTGGCTACACCTTC.

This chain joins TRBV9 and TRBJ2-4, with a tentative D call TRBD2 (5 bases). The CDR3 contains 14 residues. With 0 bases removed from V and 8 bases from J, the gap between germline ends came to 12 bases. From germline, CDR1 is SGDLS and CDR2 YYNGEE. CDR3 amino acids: CASSVGTGPDIQYF. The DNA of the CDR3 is TGTGCCAGCAGCGTAGGGACTGGACCAGACATTCAGTACTTC. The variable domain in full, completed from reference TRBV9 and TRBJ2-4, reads DSGVTQTPKHLITATGQRVTLRCSPRSGDLSVYWYQQSLDQGLQFLIQYYNGEERAKGNILERFSAQQFPDLHSELNLSSLELGDSALYFCASSVGTGPDIQYFGAGTRLSVL.

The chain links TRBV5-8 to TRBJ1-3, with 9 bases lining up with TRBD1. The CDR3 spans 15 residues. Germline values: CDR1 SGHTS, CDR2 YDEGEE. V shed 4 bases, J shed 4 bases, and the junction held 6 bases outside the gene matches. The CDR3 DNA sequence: TGTGCCAGCAGCCTGACAGGGGGGCGAGGAAACACCATATATTTT. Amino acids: CASSLTGGRGNTIYF.

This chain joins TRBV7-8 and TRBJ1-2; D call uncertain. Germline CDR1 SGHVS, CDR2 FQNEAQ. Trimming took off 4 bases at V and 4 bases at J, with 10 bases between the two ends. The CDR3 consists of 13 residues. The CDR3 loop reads CASSSGPGYGYTF. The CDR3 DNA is TGTGCCAGCAGCTCCGGACCTGGCTATGGCTACACCTTC.

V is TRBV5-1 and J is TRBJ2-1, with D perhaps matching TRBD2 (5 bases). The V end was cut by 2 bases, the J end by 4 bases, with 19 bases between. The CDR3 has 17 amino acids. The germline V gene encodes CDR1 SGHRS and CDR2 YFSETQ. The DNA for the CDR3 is TGCGCCAGCAGCTTAGACCCTAGCCCCAGGTCGTACAATGAGCAGTTCTTC. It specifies CASSLDPSPRSYNEQFF.

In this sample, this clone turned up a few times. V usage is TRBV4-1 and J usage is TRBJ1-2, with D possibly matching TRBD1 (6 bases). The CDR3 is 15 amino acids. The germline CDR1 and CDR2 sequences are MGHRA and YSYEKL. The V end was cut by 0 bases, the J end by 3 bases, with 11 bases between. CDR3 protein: CASSQDGRQDYGYTF. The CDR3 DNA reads TGCGCCAGCAGCCAAGATGGCCGACAGGACTATGGCTACACCTTC.

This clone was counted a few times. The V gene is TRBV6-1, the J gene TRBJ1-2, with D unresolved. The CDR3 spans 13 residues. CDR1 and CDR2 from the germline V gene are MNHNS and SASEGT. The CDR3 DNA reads TGTGCTTCCATAGGGAGAGTTAACTATGGCTACACCTTC. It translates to CASIGRVNYGYTF.

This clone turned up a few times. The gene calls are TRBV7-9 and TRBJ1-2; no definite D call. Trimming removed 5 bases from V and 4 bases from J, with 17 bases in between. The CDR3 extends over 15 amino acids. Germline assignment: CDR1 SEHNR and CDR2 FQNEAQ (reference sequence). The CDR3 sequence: CASSEVKLRPYGYTF. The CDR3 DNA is TGTGCCAGCAGCGAGGTGAAATTAAGGCCCTATGGCTACACCTTC.

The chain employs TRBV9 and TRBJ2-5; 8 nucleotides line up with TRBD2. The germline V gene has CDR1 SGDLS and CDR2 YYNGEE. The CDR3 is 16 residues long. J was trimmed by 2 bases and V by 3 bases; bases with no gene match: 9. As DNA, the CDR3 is TGTGCCAGCAGCGCGACTGGCGGGGGGCCACAAGAGACCCAGTACTTC. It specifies CASSATGGGPQETQYF.

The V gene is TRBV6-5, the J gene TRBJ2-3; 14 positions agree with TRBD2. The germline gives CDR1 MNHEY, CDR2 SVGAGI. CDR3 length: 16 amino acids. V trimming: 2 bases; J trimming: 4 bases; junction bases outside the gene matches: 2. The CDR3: CASSYRGLAGADTQYF. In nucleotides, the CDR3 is TGTGCCAGCAGTTACCGGGGACTAGCGGGGGCAGATACGCAGTATTTT.

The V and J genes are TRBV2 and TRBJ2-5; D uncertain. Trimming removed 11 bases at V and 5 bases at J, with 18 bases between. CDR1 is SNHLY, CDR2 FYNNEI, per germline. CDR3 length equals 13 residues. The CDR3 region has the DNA TGTGCCCCCAGGCGGCGGTTAAGGGAGACCCAGTACTTC. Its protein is CAPRRRLRETQYF.

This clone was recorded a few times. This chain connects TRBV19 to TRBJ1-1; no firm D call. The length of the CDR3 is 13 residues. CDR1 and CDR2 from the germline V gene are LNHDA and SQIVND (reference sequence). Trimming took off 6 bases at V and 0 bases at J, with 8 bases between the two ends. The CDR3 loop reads CASRLLLNTEAFF. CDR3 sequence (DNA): TGTGCCAGTAGACTGCTTCTGAACACTGAAGCTTTCTTT. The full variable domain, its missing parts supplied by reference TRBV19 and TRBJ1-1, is DGGITQSPKYLFRKEGQNVTLSCEQNLNHDAMYWYRQDPGQGLRLIYYSQIVNDFQKGDIAEGYSVSREKKESFPLTVTSAQKNPTAFYLCASRLLLNTEAFFGQGTRLTVV.

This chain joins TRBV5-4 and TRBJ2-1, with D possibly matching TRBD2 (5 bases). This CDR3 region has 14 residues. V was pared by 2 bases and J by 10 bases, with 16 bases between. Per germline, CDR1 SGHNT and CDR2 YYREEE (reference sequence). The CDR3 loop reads CASSFYLSGGEQFF. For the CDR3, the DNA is TGTGCCAGCAGCTTTTACCTCTCCGGCGGGGAGCAGTTCTTC.

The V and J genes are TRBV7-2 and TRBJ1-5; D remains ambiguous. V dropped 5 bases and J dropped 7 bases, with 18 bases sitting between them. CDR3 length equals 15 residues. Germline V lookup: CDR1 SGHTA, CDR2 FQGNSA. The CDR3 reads CASSDQLGIYQPQHF. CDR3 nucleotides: TGTGCCAGCAGCGATCAACTCGGGATATACCAGCCCCAGCATTTT.

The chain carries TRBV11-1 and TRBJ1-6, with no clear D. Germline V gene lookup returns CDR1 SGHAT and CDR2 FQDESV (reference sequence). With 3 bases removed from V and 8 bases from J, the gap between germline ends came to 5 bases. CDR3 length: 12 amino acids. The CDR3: CASSLPDSPLHF. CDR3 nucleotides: TGTGCCAGCAGCTTGCCAGATTCACCCCTCCACTTT.

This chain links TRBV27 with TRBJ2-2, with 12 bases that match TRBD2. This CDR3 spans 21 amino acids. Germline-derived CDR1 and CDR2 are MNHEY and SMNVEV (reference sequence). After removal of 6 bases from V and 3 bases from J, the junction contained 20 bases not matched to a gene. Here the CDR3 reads CASSRIPRLAGALQDTGELFF. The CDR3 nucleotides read TGTGCCAGCAGCCGGATTCCAAGACTAGCGGGGGCGTTACAAGACACCGGGGAGCTGTTTTTT.

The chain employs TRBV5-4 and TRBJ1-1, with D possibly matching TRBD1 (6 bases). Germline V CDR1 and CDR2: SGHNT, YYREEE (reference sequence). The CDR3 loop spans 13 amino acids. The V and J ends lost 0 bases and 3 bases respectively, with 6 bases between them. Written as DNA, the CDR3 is TGTGCCAGCAGCTTGGACAGGGACACTGAAGCTTTCTTT. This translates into CASSLDRDTEAFF. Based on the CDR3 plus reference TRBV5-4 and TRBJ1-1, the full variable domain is ETGVTQSPTHLIKTRGQQVTLRCSSQSGHNTVSWYQQALGQGPQFIFQYYREEENGRGNFPPRFSGLQFPNYSSELNVNALELDDSALYLCASSLDRDTEAFFGQGTRLTVV.

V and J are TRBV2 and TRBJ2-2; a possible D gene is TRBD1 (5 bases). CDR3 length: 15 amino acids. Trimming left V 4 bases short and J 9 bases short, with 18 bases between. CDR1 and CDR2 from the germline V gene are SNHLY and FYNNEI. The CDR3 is CASSVLDTRPRELFF. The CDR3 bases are TGTGCCAGCAGTGTACTGGACACCAGGCCCCGGGAGCTGTTTTTT.

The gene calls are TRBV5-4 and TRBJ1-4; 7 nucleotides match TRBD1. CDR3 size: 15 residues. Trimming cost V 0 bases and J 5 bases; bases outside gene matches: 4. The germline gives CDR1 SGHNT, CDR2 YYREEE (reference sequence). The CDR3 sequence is CASSLAGTVNEKLFF. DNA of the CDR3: TGTGCCAGCAGCTTGGCAGGGACAGTCAATGAAAAACTGTTTTTT.

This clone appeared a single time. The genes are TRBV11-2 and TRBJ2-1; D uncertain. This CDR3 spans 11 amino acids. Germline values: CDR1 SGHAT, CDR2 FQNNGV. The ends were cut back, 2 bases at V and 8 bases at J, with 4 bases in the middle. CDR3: CASSLSDEQFF. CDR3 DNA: TGTGCCAGCAGCTTATCGGATGAGCAGTTCTTC.

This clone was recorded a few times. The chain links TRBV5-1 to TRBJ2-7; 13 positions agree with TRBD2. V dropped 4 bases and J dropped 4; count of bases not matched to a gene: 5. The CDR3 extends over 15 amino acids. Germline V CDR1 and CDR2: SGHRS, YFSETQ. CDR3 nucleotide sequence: TGCGCCAGCAGCGGGGGACTAGCGGGACTTTACGAGCAGTACTTC. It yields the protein CASSGGLAGLYEQYF.